This is a list of T cell receptor beta chains from one sample in a study of cytomegalovirus exposure and HLA in healthy donors. Here immunoSEQ multiplex PCR was the method, and the copy in TCRdb shows in-frame clones only, minus some. The sample lists 150,000 to 200,000 clones, around 78% occurring once. Material: PBMCs. The receptors originated from a woman aged 40 to 50 in good health and CMV-seronegative. Each CDR3 is given with its conserved first and last residue. D genes are given only for firm matches.

d_call	j_call	cdr3_length	v_call	cdr3_aa	cdr3_nt
.	TRBJ1-5	13	TRBV19	CASSIKGYQPQHF	TGTGCCAGTAGTATTAAGGGGTATCAGCCCCAGCATTTT
.	TRBJ1-2	15	TRBV10-3	CAISAGVGANYGYTF	TGTGCCATCAGTGCCGGGGTCGGGGCTAACTATGGCTACACCTTC
.	TRBJ1-5	18	TRBV19	CASTFVPGIANRNQPQHF	TGTGCCAGTACCTTTGTACCCGGGATCGCGAACAGAAATCAGCCCCAGCATTTT
TRBD1	TRBJ1-2	16	TRBV6-1	CASSELLRGDRGGYTF	TGTGCCAGCAGTGAGCTCCTTAGAGGGGACAGAGGTGGCTACACCTTC
.	TRBJ2-2	15	TRBV5-1	CASSFLQGNTGELFF	TGCGCCAGCAGCTTTCTACAGGGGAACACCGGGGAGCTGTTTTTT
TRBD1	TRBJ1-1	16	TRBV18	CASSPGTGGTVTEAFF	TGTGCCAGCTCACCGGGGACAGGCGGCACTGTCACTGAAGCTTTCTTT
.	TRBJ2-5	13	TRBV30	CAWSPVRGETQYF	TGTGCCTGGAGTCCCGTCCGGGGGGAGACCCAGTACTTC
.	TRBJ1-3	14	TRBV6-5	CASSTRTARNTIYF	TGTGCCAGCAGCACTAGGACAGCACGAAACACCATATATTTT
TRBD1	TRBJ1-2	15	TRBV29-1	CSVGEGQGTNYGYTF	TGCAGCGTCGGGGAAGGACAGGGGACCAACTATGGCTACACCTTC
TRBD2	TRBJ2-1	17	TRBV30	CAWSIWRTSGDYNEQFF	TGTGCCTGGAGTATATGGCGAACTAGCGGGGACTACAATGAGCAGTTCTTC
TRBD2	TRBJ2-1	20	TRBV2	CASSSERGKTSGTTYNEQFF	TGTGCCAGCAGTAGTGAAAGAGGGAAGACTAGCGGGACAACCTACAATGAGCAGTTCTTC
.	TRBJ1-1	12	TRBV2	CASSVQDTEAFF	TGTGCCAGCAGTGTTCAGGACACTGAAGCTTTCTTT
TRBD1	TRBJ1-1	12	TRBV10-3	CAISPDRAEAFF	TGTGCCATCAGCCCAGACAGGGCTGAAGCTTTCTTT
.	TRBJ1-2	15	TRBV7-9	CASSLAEGPGSGYTF	TGTGCCAGCAGCTTAGCGGAGGGGCCGGGCTCGGGCTACACCTTC
TRBD2	TRBJ2-7	24	TRBV2	CASSGLAEYNSLGVNSFSSYEQYF	TGTGCCAGCTCGGGACTAGCGGAATACAATTCTTTGGGGGTGAATTCTTTTAGCTCCTACGAGCAGTACTTC
.	TRBJ2-6	15	TRBV11-3	CASIAGGLGANVLTF	TGTGCCAGCATCGCCGGGGGGCTCGGGGCCAACGTCCTGACTTTC
.	TRBJ2-3	14	TRBV30	CAYSKGGSPDTQYF	TGTGCCTATTCTAAGGGGGGGTCGCCAGATACGCAGTATTTT
TRBD2	TRBJ2-1	15	TRBV25-1	CASSGRLAGNNEQFF	TGTGCCAGCAGTGGAAGACTAGCGGGAAACAATGAGCAGTTCTTC